Following are 3 T cell receptor beta chains from one sample sequenced in a study of human CD8 memory T cell subsets. A UMI-labeled 5' RACE approach was the method that produced the TCR beta libraries. TCRdb re-called the 5' RACE reads; one entry per CDR3 protein, DNA not given. Listed are under 14,000 distinct CDR3 sequences; around 15% falls within the top ten. The sample comprised CD8+ T cells from PBMCs. These receptors originate from a human donor in good health.

The rearrangement links TRBV27 to TRBJ1-1; TCRdb lists TRBD1, though no DNA is available to test this call. The CDR3 length is 14 residues. Germline-derived CDR1 and CDR2 are MNHEY and SMNVEV (reference sequence). CDR3 region: CASRPRQGWTEAFF.

This chain joins TRBV5-1 and TRBJ2-5; without DNA, the TCRdb call of TRBD1 cannot be checked. The germline CDR1 and CDR2 sequences are SGHRS and YFSETQ. The CDR3 is 14 amino acids. CDR3 in amino acids: CASSSQQWGETQYF.

Measured by frequency, this clonotype is medium-sized. V gene TRBV10-3 combines with J gene TRBJ1-5. The CDR3 totals 12 residues. The V gene's germline CDR1 is ENHRY and CDR2 SYGVKD. This chain's CDR3 is CAISESVFPQHF.